This TCR beta chain stems from a study of T cells in Graves' hyperthyroidism and ophthalmopathy. In germline, CDR1 is SGHNT, CDR2 YENEEA. The CDR3 totals 12 residues. The V segment lost 5 bases and the J segment 8 bases; nucleotides outside the gene matches: 3. Template material for amplifying TCR beta CDR3 regions consisted of RNA transcripts. The HTBI set primed first-round TCR CDR3 RT-PCR. TCRdb re-analysed the multiplex PCR reads in MiXCR, keeping a single row per CDR3 protein. The sample holds fewer than 700,000 distinct CDR3 sequences, 16% seen once. This clonotype was picked up many times. The V and J genes are TRBV11-3 and TRBJ2-1; 7 bases are a match to TRBD1. Sequenced material: blood. The TCR was taken from a woman in her thirties with Graves' hyperthyroidism. CDR3 sequence: CASSPTGHEQFF. The CDR3 DNA sequence: TGTGCCAGCAGCCCGACAGGGCATGAGCAGTTCTTC. The variable domain in full, completed from reference TRBV11-3 and TRBJ2-1, reads EAGVVQSPRYKIIEKKQPVAFWCNPISGHNTLYWYLQNLGQGPELLIRYENEEAVDDSQLPKDRFSAERLKGVDSTLKIQPAELGDSAVYLCASSPTGHEQFFGPGTRLTVL.